These T cell receptor beta chains were read from a single sample in a study of spatial heterogeneity in lung cancer. TCRdb independently ran MiXCR on the 5' RACE reads; one entry per CDR3 protein. This table holds thousands of distinct CDR3 sequences, under 7% found once. The sequencing used lung tumor tissue, collected at surgery. The receptor set was obtained from a male donor with early-stage non-small cell lung cancer. Both conserved end residues are part of each CDR3. The D gene is left open where the match is weak. A clone size is listed for some rows: how often the clone was seen (once, few, many), or a class if it is expanded.

.	TRBV5-8	TRBJ1-4	medium-sized	CASSLANRRTEKLFF	TGTGCCAGCAGCTTGGCCAATAGGCGGACTGAAAAACTGTTTTTT
.	TRBV6-5	TRBJ1-2	many	CASSYAGAAHGYTF	TGTGCCAGCAGTTACGCGGGGGCGGCTCATGGCTACACCTTC
TRBD2	TRBV20-1	TRBJ2-1	many	CSARLTSGEQFF	TGCAGTGCTAGACTTACTAGCGGGGAGCAGTTCTTC
TRBD2	TRBV12-3/TRBV12-4	TRBJ2-2	medium-sized	CASSAGGPTGELFF	TGTGCCAGCAGTGCGGGGGGACCAACCGGGGAGCTGTTTTTT
TRBD1	TRBV28	TRBJ1-4	few	CASSLQGAREKLFF	TGTGCCAGCAGTTTACAGGGGGCAAGGGAAAAACTGTTTTTT
.	TRBV19	TRBJ1-1	medium-sized	CASSIALGTANTEAFF	TGTGCCAGTAGTATAGCGCTGGGCACAGCGAACACTGAAGCTTTCTTT
.	TRBV7-6	TRBJ2-2	few	CASSWYTGELFF	TGTGCCAGCAGCTGGTACACCGGGGAGCTGTTTTTT
.	TRBV28	TRBJ2-1	medium-sized	CASSGFSSYNEQFF	TGTGCCAGCAGTGGTTTCAGCTCCTACAATGAGCAGTTCTTC
TRBD2	TRBV6-2/TRBV6-3	TRBJ2-2	few	CASSALAPTNTGELFF	TGTGCCAGCAGCGCACTAGCGCCTACGAACACCGGGGAGCTGTTTTTT
TRBD2	TRBV12-3/TRBV12-4	TRBJ2-6	medium-sized	CASSSIAGSGANVLTF	TGTGCCAGCAGCTCGATAGCGGGGTCTGGGGCCAACGTCCTGACTTTC
.	TRBV28	TRBJ1-2	medium-sized	CASSEDYGYTF	TGTGCCAGCTCCGAGGACTATGGCTACACCTTC
.	TRBV5-1	TRBJ1-1	medium-sized	CASSLGRSDTEAFF	TGCGCCAGCAGCTTGGGGAGGTCTGACACTGAAGCTTTCTTT
TRBD1	TRBV18	TRBJ1-1	.	CASSPGQGSTEAFF	TGTGCCAGCTCACCGGGACAGGGGAGCACTGAAGCTTTCTTT
.	TRBV13	TRBJ2-6	.	CASSLGTGRSGANVLTF	TGTGCCAGCAGCTTAGGGACAGGACGCTCTGGGGCCAACGTCCTGACTTTC
TRBD1	TRBV28	TRBJ2-4	medium-sized	CASSPLRGGEAKNIQYF	TGTGCCAGCAGTCCCCTTAGAGGGGGCGAAGCCAAAAACATTCAGTACTTC
.	TRBV30	TRBJ1-3	medium-sized	CAWKDPGNTIYF	TGTGCCTGGAAGGACCCTGGAAACACCATATATTTT
.	TRBV10-3	TRBJ2-1	medium-sized	CAISESKGVDEQFF	TGTGCCATCAGTGAGTCGAAAGGGGTCGATGAGCAGTTCTTC
.	TRBV6-5	TRBJ2-5	once	CASSRRGQETQYF	TGTGCCAGCAGCCGTCGGGGGCAAGAGACCCAGTACTTC
.	TRBV12-3/TRBV12-4	TRBJ1-5	many	CASSPGASNQPQHF	TGTGCCAGCAGTCCCGGGGCGAGCAATCAGCCCCAGCATTTT
.	TRBV11-2	TRBJ2-3	medium-sized	CASSPFWGLDTQYF	TGTGCCAGCAGCCCATTTTGGGGGTTAGATACGCAGTATTTT
.	TRBV10-3	TRBJ1-3	few	CAISEGRPDTIYF	TGTGCCATCAGTGAGGGCAGGCCGGACACCATATATTTT
.	TRBV3-1	TRBJ2-3	.	CASSQEPTGNWPDTQYF	TGTGCCAGCAGCCAAGAACCCACAGGGAACTGGCCAGATACGCAGTATTTT
.	TRBV5-4	TRBJ2-1	medium-sized	CASSLVGVEQFF	TGTGCCAGCAGCCTCGTGGGGGTTGAGCAGTTCTTC
TRBD1	TRBV20-1	TRBJ1-5	medium-sized	CSARAATGGNQPQHF	TGCAGTGCTAGAGCGGCGACAGGGGGTAATCAGCCCCAGCATTTT
.	TRBV6-5	TRBJ1-1	medium-sized	CASTKNTEAFF	TGTGCCAGCACTAAGAACACTGAAGCTTTCTTT
.	TRBV15	TRBJ2-3	few	CATSDPEQGIVSTDTQYF	TGTGCCACCAGTGATCCGGAGCAGGGGATAGTGAGCACAGATACGCAGTATTTT
.	TRBV3-1	TRBJ1-5	many	CASSLNFGRPQHF	TGTGCCAGCAGCCTAAACTTCGGTCGGCCCCAGCATTTT
TRBD2	TRBV5-6	TRBJ2-3	.	CASSLTSGASYTDTQYF	TGTGCCAGCAGCTTAACCAGCGGGGCGTCTTACACAGATACGCAGTATTTT
.	TRBV9	TRBJ2-3	.	CASSLSQDTQYF	TGTGCCAGCAGCCTCTCTCAGGATACGCAGTATTTT
.	TRBV5-5	TRBJ2-2	many	CASSVTRDARFKVTGELFF	TGTGCCAGCAGCGTAACACGGGACGCCCGGTTCAAGGTTACCGGGGAGCTGTTTTTT
.	TRBV30	TRBJ1-6	many	CAWSVQGSSYNSPLHF	TGTGCCTGGAGTGTACAGGGCAGCTCCTATAATTCACCCCTCCACTTT
TRBD1	TRBV10-1	TRBJ1-1	few	CASSFPGGTEAFF	TGCGCCAGCAGTTTTCCAGGGGGAACTGAAGCTTTCTTT
.	TRBV18	TRBJ1-1	medium-sized	CASSPSTYPNTEAFF	TGTGCCAGCTCACCCTCGACTTACCCGAACACTGAAGCTTTCTTT
.	TRBV6-6	TRBJ2-2	many	CASRPRSGELFF	TGTGCCAGCAGGCCTAGGAGCGGGGAGCTGTTTTTT
TRBD2	TRBV28	TRBJ2-2	few	CASSLRLAGVTGELFF	TGTGCCAGCAGTTTAAGGCTAGCGGGGGTGACCGGGGAGCTGTTTTTT
.	TRBV6-9	TRBJ1-5	medium-sized	CASSLKLRVSYSNQPQHF	TGTGCCAGCAGTTTAAAGCTCAGGGTTTCCTATAGCAATCAGCCCCAGCATTTT
.	TRBV6-5	TRBJ1-1	medium-sized	CASSLDVNTEAFF	TGTGCCAGCAGTCTAGACGTGAACACTGAAGCTTTCTTT
.	TRBV11-3	TRBJ2-2	many	CASSAPLVTGELFF	TGTGCCAGCAGCGCCCCGCTGGTCACCGGGGAGCTGTTTTTT
TRBD2	TRBV9	TRBJ2-2	few	CASSVAPAGGLNTGELFF	TGTGCCAGCAGCGTAGCCCCAGCGGGGGGACTGAACACCGGGGAGCTGTTTTTT
.	TRBV5-5	TRBJ1-5	many	CASSAQTGGKTQHF	TGTGCCAGCAGCGCCCAGACCGGGGGTAAAACCCAGCATTTT